This T cell receptor (beta chain) was sequenced during a study of beta chain features in type 1 diabetes. Regarding the study as a whole: TCRB repertoires of naive, central memory and Treg cells appeared more similar among patients than among healthy donors.

On this clone: What it binds is not known.

There was one heparinised blood draw per donor, averaging roughly 110 mL. It was via CD45RO/CCR7/CD25/CD127/CD95/CD27 that CD4+ naive, central memory, regulatory and stem cell-like memory cells were sorted. Sorted cells reached over 95% purity in every population. The isolated RNA, all of it, was reverse transcribed, so expressed TCRB transcripts were what got sequenced. TCRdb's copy holds only in-frame clones and misses some; the assay was immunoSEQ multiplex PCR. Among about 250,000 clones, around an eighth were seen once, and the ten largest hold around 0.025%. V was clipped by 1 base and J by 6 bases; unmatched bases: 7. Germline values: CDR1 LGHNA, CDR2 YNFKEQ. The CDR3 loop spans 16 amino acids.

This TCR derives from a woman between 35 and 50 years old in good health. Material: naive CD4+ T cells from blood. This chain connects TRBV4-2 to TRBJ1-5; 9 bases are a match to TRBD1. This CDR3 is CASSQGDRGFFQPQHF. The DNA of the CDR3 is TGTGCCAGCAGCCAAGGCGACAGGGGGTTTTTTCAGCCCCAGCATTTT.